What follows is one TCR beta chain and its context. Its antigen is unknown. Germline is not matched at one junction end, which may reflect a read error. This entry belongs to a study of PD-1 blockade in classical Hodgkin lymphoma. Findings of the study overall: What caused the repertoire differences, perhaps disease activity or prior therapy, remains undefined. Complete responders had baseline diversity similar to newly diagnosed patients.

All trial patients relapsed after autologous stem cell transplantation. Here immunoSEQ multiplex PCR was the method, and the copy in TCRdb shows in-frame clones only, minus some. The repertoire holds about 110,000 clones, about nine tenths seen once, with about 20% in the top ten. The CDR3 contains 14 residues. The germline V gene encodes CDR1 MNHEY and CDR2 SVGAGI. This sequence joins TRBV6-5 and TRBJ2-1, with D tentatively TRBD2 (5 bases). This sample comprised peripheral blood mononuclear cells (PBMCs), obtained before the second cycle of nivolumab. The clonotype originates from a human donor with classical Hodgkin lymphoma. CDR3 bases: TGTGCCAGCAGTTACCCCGGGATCACCAATAAGCAGTTCTTC. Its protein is CASSYPGITNKQFF.